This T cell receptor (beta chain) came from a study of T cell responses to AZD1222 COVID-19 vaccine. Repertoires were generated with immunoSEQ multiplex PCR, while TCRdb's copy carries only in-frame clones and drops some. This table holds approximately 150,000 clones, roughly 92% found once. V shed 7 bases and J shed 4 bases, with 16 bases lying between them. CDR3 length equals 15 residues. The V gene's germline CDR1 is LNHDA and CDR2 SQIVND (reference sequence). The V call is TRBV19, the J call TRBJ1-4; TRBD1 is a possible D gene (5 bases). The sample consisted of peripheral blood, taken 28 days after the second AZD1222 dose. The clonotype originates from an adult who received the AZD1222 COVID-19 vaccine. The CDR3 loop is CASNPPGWDNEKLFF. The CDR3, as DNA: TGTGCCAGTAACCCACCAGGGTGGGATAATGAAAAACTGTTTTTT.